The 24 T cell receptor beta chains reported below all come from one sample, sequenced in a study of cytomegalovirus exposure and HLA in healthy donors. PCR used 60 Vbeta primers and 13 Jbeta primers. TCRdb keeps only in-frame clones here, not all; method: immunoSEQ multiplex PCR. This table has 100,000 or so clones, 75% to 85% appearing once. The specimen sequenced was PBMCs. The receptor set was obtained from a woman under 30 in good health and CMV-seronegative.

The CDR3 DNA follows: TGTGCCAGCAGCGTAGCACTGACTAGCGGGAGAACAACAGATACGCAGTATTTT. Its translation is CASSVALTSGRTTDTQYF. This sequence joins TRBV9 and TRBJ2-3; 12 bases match TRBD2. Germline V lookup: CDR1 SGDLS, CDR2 YYNGEE. The CDR3 totals 18 residues. J was trimmed by 3 bases and V by 0 bases; bases with no gene match: 8.

CDR3 region: CASSLNRGLQNSPLHF. CDR3 bases: TGTGCCAGCAGCTTGAACAGGGGGCTACAGAATTCACCCCTCCACTTT. J is TRBJ1-6 and V is TRBV5-4; 9 nucleotides agree with TRBD1. The ends lost 1 base at V and 7 bases at J; junction bases unmatched: 6. Germline CDR1 SGHNT, CDR2 YYREEE (reference sequence). The CDR3 totals 16 residues.

J is TRBJ2-5 and V is TRBV5-1, with D possibly TRBD2 on 6 matching bases. Per germline, CDR1 SGHRS and CDR2 YFSETQ. V lost 7 bases and J lost 4, with 14 bases in between. The CDR3 spans 13 residues. The CDR3 coding sequence is TGCGCCAGCCAGACCCAGGGAGGAGAGACCCAGTACTTC. Protein product: CASQTQGGETQYF.

The chain combines TRBV29-1 with TRBJ1-4; TRBD1 might be the D (5 bases). The germline gives CDR1 SQVTM, CDR2 ANQGSEA. The CDR3 runs 14 residues. V lost 5 bases and J lost 7, with 17 bases in between. In DNA, the CDR3 is TGCAGCGTTACTGGGGGAGGGTATGGTGAAAAACTGTTTTTT. Its translation: CSVTGGGYGEKLFF.

V gene TRBV6-5 combines with J gene TRBJ1-1; D is perhaps TRBD1 (5 bases). The CDR3 has 16 amino acids. Per the germline V gene, CDR1 is MNHEY and CDR2 is SVGAGI. V lost 4 bases and J 1 base, leaving 16 bases between the germline ends. The CDR3, as DNA: TGTGCCAGCAGTTCTCATTTGGGGCAGGGGAACACTGAAGCTTTCTTT. This codes for CASSSHLGQGNTEAFF.

J is TRBJ1-5 and V is TRBV7-9; D might be TRBD1 (5 bases). Germline values: CDR1 SEHNR, CDR2 FQNEAQ (reference sequence). V lost 4 bases and J lost 1, with 14 bases in between. The CDR3 sequence is 16 residues long. This CDR3 is CASSWGRDWSNQPQHF. DNA for the CDR3: TGTGCCAGCAGCTGGGGGAGGGATTGGAGCAATCAGCCCCAGCATTTT.

The chain has TRBV30 and TRBJ1-1; D is possibly TRBD1 (5 bases). This CDR3 comprises 14 residues. Trimming removed 0 bases at V and 2 bases at J, with 10 bases between. CDR1 is GTSNPN, CDR2 SVGIG, per germline (reference sequence). CDR3 sequence: CAWSVQEINTEAFF. CDR3 DNA: TGTGCCTGGAGTGTACAGGAAATAAACACTGAAGCTTTCTTT. Full variable domain (rest looked up from reference TRBV30 and TRBJ1-1): SQTIHQWPATLVQPVGSPLSLECTVEGTSNPNLYWYRQAAGRGLQLLFYSVGIGQISSEVPQNLSASRPQDRQFILSSKKLLLSDSGFYLCAWSVQEINTEAFFGQGTRLTVV.

This clone was recorded only once. This chain links TRBV21-1 with TRBJ2-5; the table names TRBD2, a call not compared with the DNA. TRBV21-1 is a pseudogene locus. The CDR3 consists of 19 residues. The chain's CDR3 is CASSTFLGQWRSPQETQYF. The CDR3, as DNA: TGTGCCAGCAGCACTTTTCTTGGGCAGTGGAGGTCTCCTCAAGAGACCCAGTACTTC.

The V call is TRBV27, the J call TRBJ2-7, with D perhaps matching TRBD1 (6 bases). The CDR3 sequence is 13 residues long. V was clipped by 5 bases and J by 6 bases, with 14 bases between them. Germline V gene lookup returns CDR1 MNHEY and CDR2 SMNVEV (reference sequence). DNA of the CDR3: TGTGCCAGCAGTAGGGGGATAGCCGGCGAGCAGTACTTC. Encoded protein: CASSRGIAGEQYF.

The V gene is TRBV19, the J gene TRBJ1-4; the D gene is possibly TRBD1 (5 bases). CDR1 and CDR2 from the germline V gene are LNHDA and SQIVND (reference sequence). Trimming cost V 3 bases and J 0 bases, with 17 bases left between them. The length of the CDR3 is 18 residues. The CDR3 DNA reads TGTGCCAGTAGTATCAACCCCCGAGACAGTCCAACTAATGAAAAACTGTTTTTT. Amino acid sequence: CASSINPRDSPTNEKLFF.

The chain combines TRBV6-5 with TRBJ2-1; 9 bases align to TRBD2. Trimming removed 5 bases from V and 6 bases from J; junction bases left unmatched: 8. The germline CDR1 and CDR2 sequences are MNHEY and SVGAGI. This CDR3 is built from 15 residues. Here the CDR3 DNA reads TGTGCCAGCAGTCCACGACTAGCGGAGATCAATGAGCAGTTCTTC. Translation: CASSPRLAEINEQFF.

The V gene is TRBV7-6, the J gene TRBJ2-7; TRBD2 matches at 12 bases. The V gene's germline CDR1 is SGHVS and CDR2 FNYEAQ. V lost 1 base to trimming and J lost 3 bases; unmatched junction nucleotides: 4. This CDR3 has 16 amino acids. CDR3 region: CASSLEGLAGVYEQYF. In DNA, the CDR3 is TGTGCCAGCAGCTTAGAGGGACTAGCGGGCGTCTACGAGCAGTACTTC. Using reference TRBV7-6 and TRBJ2-7 for the parts outside the CDR3, the full variable domain is GAGVSQSPRYKVTKRGQDVALRCDPISGHVSLYWYRQALGQGPEFLTYFNYEAQQDKSGLPNDRFSAERPEGSISTLTIQRTEQRDSAMYRCASSLEGLAGVYEQYFGPGTRLTVT.

This chain joins TRBV10-3 and TRBJ2-5, with 10 bases fitting TRBD1. Near its end, the DNA agrees better with TRBJ2-7, so the J call may be wrong. Germline CDR1 reads ENHRY; CDR2 reads SYGVKD. The CDR3 has 15 amino acids. This chain's CDR3 is CAISGTGDKVYEQYF. DNA for the CDR3: TGTGCCATCTCGGGGACAGGGGACAAGGTCTACGAGCAGTACTTC.

The gene calls are TRBV11-2 and TRBJ1-6; D is undetermined. The germline V gene encodes CDR1 SGHAT and CDR2 FQNNGV. Trimming removed 0 bases from V and 0 bases from J, with 9 bases in between. The CDR3 sequence is 17 residues long. CDR3 residues: CASSLDLGSSYNSPLHF. CDR3 DNA: TGTGCCAGCAGCTTAGATCTCGGGTCCTCCTATAATTCACCCCTCCACTTT.

The rearrangement uses TRBV7-3 and TRBJ2-1; tentative D call: TRBD1 (6 bases). Trimming shortened V by 4 bases and J by 7 bases, and 8 bases separated the two germline ends. Germline V gives CDR1 SGHTA, CDR2 FQGTGA. CDR3 size: 12 residues. The CDR3 here is CASSSQGNEQFF. In nucleotides, the CDR3 is TGTGCCAGCAGCTCACAGGGTAATGAGCAGTTCTTC.

This clone was observed once. The chain couples TRBV11-2 to TRBJ2-1, with D possibly being TRBD2 (5 bases). The germline CDR1 and CDR2 sequences are SGHAT and FQNNGV. Trimming took 4 bases from V and 5 from J, leaving 15 bases between them. The CDR3 length is 15 residues. DNA for the CDR3: TGTGCCAGCAGCTCCTTCGCGGGTGGGGACAATGAGCAGTTCTTC. Amino acid sequence: CASSSFAGGDNEQFF.

This sequence joins TRBV18 and TRBJ1-3; D possibly corresponds to TRBD1 (6 bases). V was cut by 5 bases and J by 4 bases, with 24 bases left in between. The CDR3 spans 18 residues. Per the germline V gene, CDR1 is KGHSH and CDR2 is LQKENI. The CDR3 DNA follows: TGTGCCAGCTCAACGGGGGGGGCCCAGACATCCAGCGGAAACACCATATATTTT. The encoded protein is CASSTGGAQTSSGNTIYF.

CDR3 sequence (DNA): TGTGCCAGCAGCGCGTACAGGGTTGGGGCTATCCAAGCTTTCTTT. It encodes CASSAYRVGAIQAFF. The J gene is TRBJ1-1, the V gene TRBV5-4, with D perhaps TRBD1 (6 bases). V was shortened by 4 bases and J by 9 bases, with 22 bases between the two germline ends. This CDR3 spans 15 amino acids. Germline loops: CDR1 SGHNT, CDR2 YYREEE (reference sequence). The variable domain in full, with the rest retrieved from reference TRBV5-4 and TRBJ1-1, is ETGVTQSPTHLIKTRGQQVTLRCSSQSGHNTVSWYQQALGQGPQFIFQYYREEENGRGNFPPRFSGLQFPNYSSELNVNALELDDSALYLCASSAYRVGAIQAFFGQGTRLTVV.

Notes on this clone: At the DNA level, this CDR3 is encoded by other sequences in the same sample as well. V gene TRBV30 combines with J gene TRBJ1-1; TRBD1 is a possible D gene (6 bases). The CDR3 is 13 amino acids. Germline V CDR1 and CDR2: GTSNPN, SVGIG (reference sequence). The V gene lost 0 bases and the J gene lost 1 base, with 6 bases spanning the gap. CDR3 sequence: CAWSVGGNTEAFF. CDR3 bases: TGTGCCTGGAGTGTAGGGGGGAACACTGAAGCTTTCTTT.

The chain links TRBV27 to TRBJ2-5; 9 bases fit TRBD2. From germline, CDR1 is MNHEY and CDR2 SMNVEV (reference sequence). The junction had 13 bases not matched to a gene; V was cut back by 5 bases and J by 0 bases. This CDR3 spans 18 amino acids. CDR3 loop: CASSPIDEIAGDQETQYF. For the CDR3, the DNA is TGTGCCAGCAGTCCCATCGACGAAATAGCGGGGGACCAAGAGACCCAGTACTTC.

The V gene is TRBV19, the J gene TRBJ2-1, with 7 bases matching TRBD2. J lost 4 bases, V lost 1 base, and 4 bases had no gene match. The CDR3 loop spans 15 amino acids. Germline V gene sequence: CDR1 LNHDA, CDR2 SQIVND (reference sequence). The DNA for the CDR3 is TGTGCCAGTAGTATAGCCAGCGGGAAATACAATGAGCAGTTCTTC. It yields the protein CASSIASGKYNEQFF.

The chain uses TRBV5-4 and TRBJ2-5, with 8 bases lining up with TRBD1. Germline CDR1 and CDR2: SGHNT and YYREEE (reference sequence). The CDR3 is 16 residues long. V lost 4 bases, J lost 0 bases, and 8 bases stayed unmatched. CDR3 loop: CASSPAGTGYQETQYF. In DNA form, the CDR3 reads TGTGCCAGCAGCCCAGCAGGGACAGGTTACCAAGAGACCCAGTACTTC. Variable domain in full (rest from reference TRBV5-4 and TRBJ2-5): ETGVTQSPTHLIKTRGQQVTLRCSSQSGHNTVSWYQQALGQGPQFIFQYYREEENGRGNFPPRFSGLQFPNYSSELNVNALELDDSALYLCASSPAGTGYQETQYFGPGTRLLVL.

This chain links TRBV29-1 with TRBJ2-7; weak D call: TRBD1 (7 bases). The CDR3 is 15 amino acids. From germline, CDR1 is SQVTM and CDR2 ANQGSEA. The ends were cut back, 0 bases at V and 0 bases at J, with 12 bases in the middle. The CDR3, as DNA: TGCAGCGTTGAAGATCGGGGGACAGACTCCTACGAGCAGTACTTC. Translated: CSVEDRGTDSYEQYF.

This clone was observed a few times. The CDR3 sequence is CASVESALLTEAFF. CDR3 DNA: TGTGCCAGCGTGGAGTCGGCCCTATTAACTGAAGCTTTCTTT. V and J are TRBV6-1 and TRBJ1-1; D is unresolved. The ends were cut back, 8 bases at V and 5 bases at J, with 18 bases in the middle. The germline V gene has CDR1 MNHNS and CDR2 SASEGT. The CDR3 spans 14 residues.